This T cell receptor beta chain was documented in a study of blood T cell repertoires in COVID-19 (dated by TCRdb to 2018 to 2020). Background on the whole study: Recovered participants in ImmuneRACE Cohort 3 were defined by two consecutive negative NP/OP PCR tests, clearance by a healthcare professional, or resolution of symptoms. Samples from collaborators originated in the United States, Italy and Spain and spanned both the acute and convalescent phases of COVID-19. The prospective study material was composed of cDNA or gDNA derived from T cells, B-cell-depleted T cells, or PBMCs. The dataset comprised deeply sampled blood TCRbeta repertoires from subjects exposed to, actively infected with, or recovered from COVID-19. A freely available public database, intended as a resource for researchers studying the immune response to SARS-CoV-2, is where the repertoires were released. Samples came from the ongoing ImmuneRACE study (first 160 participants) plus 1,254 subjects from 6 global collaborators. A de-identified subject ID, COVID-19 status, age in years and sex were almost always included in the sample metadata. HLA class I and class II types, where available, came from metadata supplied by the sample provider rather than from assay-based typing.

Study-level results and caveats: Clinical and demographic metadata were provided uncurated, with the amount varying by source and participant.

Participants in the prospective study were aged roughly 18 to 100 years, lived in more than 20 United States geographic areas, and enrolled through a virtual design. Cohort assignment in the prospective study relied on participant-reported clinical history from a screening survey and a study questionnaire. In the prospective study, mobile phlebotomists collected whole blood, serum and a nasopharyngeal or oropharyngeal swab from each participant. Over an approximately 2-month period, participants in the prospective study had the option of providing additional blood draws and questionnaires. Prospective study blood samples were shipped either frozen or at room temperature before DNA extraction. To note about this clone: It has no known antigen specificity. Base qualities are missing; no much larger clone stands one base away.

The immunoSEQ Assay, a bias-controlled multiplex PCR, was used to amplify TCRbeta CDR3 regions from genomic DNA. In the original analysis: The number of nucleated cells in each sample was estimated by amplification of reference gene primers within the assay. To quantify the absolute abundance of each unique TCRbeta CDR3 rearrangement, sequence reads were collapsed and filtered. For each sample, productive Simpson clonality was calculated by taking the square root of Simpson's diversity index across productive rearrangements. Not all clones reach the TCRdb copy of this immuneACCESS table, which keeps in-frame sequences only. Checked studies attribute under half of the gap to unresolved V genes and leave the rest unexplained. D and trimming were read from the DNA, whereas the V and J calls and clone size are those reported in that table. In this sample the table shows over 200,000 clones, approximately 87% of which occur a single time. The ten biggest clones cover 2.5% to 3.5% of the sample.

V is reduced by 9 bases and J by 2 bases, leaving a spacing of 14 bases between them. From a lookup of the germline V gene, CDR1 and CDR2 are SNHLY and FYNNEI. Measured from the cysteine to the phenylalanine, the CDR3 is 14 residues long. The kept DNA is CDR3 alone, 42 bases in frame from the first base. The TCR originated in a woman aged 45-59 years in a cohort exposed to, infected with or recovered from COVID-19 (not recorded which). Sample: PBMCs or T cells enriched from blood (not recorded which). The chain uses TRBV2 and TRBJ1-5; matching of 6 bases hints at TRBD1 as the D gene. The nucleotides read TGTGCCAGTGGGGGGGGCCGGGGCAATCAGCCCCAGCATTTT. Translation gives CASGGGRGNQPQHF.